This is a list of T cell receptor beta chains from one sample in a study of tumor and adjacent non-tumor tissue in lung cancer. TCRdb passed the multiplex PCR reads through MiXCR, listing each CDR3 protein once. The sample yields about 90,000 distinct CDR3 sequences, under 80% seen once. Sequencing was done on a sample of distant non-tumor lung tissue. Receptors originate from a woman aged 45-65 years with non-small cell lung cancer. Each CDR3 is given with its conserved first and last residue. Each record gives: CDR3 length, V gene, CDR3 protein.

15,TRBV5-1,CTRSLVAKPTDTQYF
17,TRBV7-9,CASNTLTSGTGANVLTF
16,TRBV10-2,CASSNWSGRASYEQYF
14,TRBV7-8,CASSLASVGYGYTF
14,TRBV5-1,CASSWGQGGTEAFF
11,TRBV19,CACGWYNEQFF
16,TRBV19,CASSIAAISGANVLTF
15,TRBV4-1,CAISQDQGRHYQQYF
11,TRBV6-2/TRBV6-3,CARGLRKEQYF
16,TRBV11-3,CASSLVYSGRATEQFF
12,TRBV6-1,CASSGTQESQYF
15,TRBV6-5,CASSLSGGCFNEQLF
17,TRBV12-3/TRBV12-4,CASSIRTSGRAWETQYF
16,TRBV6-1,CAIPKQATVGTGKLFF
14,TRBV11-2,CASGFVRDSYEQYF
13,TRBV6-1,CISSEDGAQPQHF
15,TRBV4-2,CTSSPSSDRDKEAFF
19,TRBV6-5,CASSYHPSGQGRRTGELFF
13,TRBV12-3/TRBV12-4,CANRQQGTGELFF
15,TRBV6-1,CASCQLQGQVGIQYF
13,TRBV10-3,CATKPRTTGEPSF
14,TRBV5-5,CASSMETGAKVLTF
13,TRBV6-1,CANRTPDLYGYTF
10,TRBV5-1,CASRGVEQFF
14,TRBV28,CASSLGHQQVGYTF
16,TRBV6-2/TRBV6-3,CVSGSFGGTGFGEQFF
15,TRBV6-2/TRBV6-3,CASSRHGTVTGELFF
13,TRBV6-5,CASSTSERYEQYF
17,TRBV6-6,CASSYSNSNGQYNEQFF
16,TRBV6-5,CASGDHTGDVHGERFF
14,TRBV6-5,CASSYIRGNQPHHF
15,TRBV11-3,CAGNLTGRSYKEQFF
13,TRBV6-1,CASSDADYNEQFF
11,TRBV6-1,CANSEWGEPFF
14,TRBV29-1,CSVAVQTGNTEALF
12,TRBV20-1,CSVSGTTDTQYF
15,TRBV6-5,CASSYSGTGDQLQHF
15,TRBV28,CASISGTGSGNTICF
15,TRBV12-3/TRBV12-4,CVGSLETLGNTEAFF
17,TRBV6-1,CASSARAQGGSAGVLFF
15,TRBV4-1,CARSQPGTNSYEQYF
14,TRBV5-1,CASSPQGTTGELFF
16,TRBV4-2,CASSKDGLAGSNTQYF
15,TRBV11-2,CASSTGQGRNYGYTF
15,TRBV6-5,CTSTVLGGGQGEHYF
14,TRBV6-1,CTSSDNGINEPQHF